This TCR beta chain stems from a study of identical twins. MiXCR, applied by TCRdb to the 5' RACE reads, yields one record per CDR3 protein. The sample holds around 510,000 distinct CDR3 sequences, roughly an eighth seen once. In every case, the donor was a healthy Caucasian. Study-level results: In cord blood, abundant beta clonotypes had fewer insertions; memory showed no trend. Twin pairs had excess sharing that was weaker in beta out-of-frame sequences.

Notes on this clonotype: Its antigen is still unknown.

Per the germline V gene, CDR1 is DFQATT and CDR2 is SNEGSKA (reference sequence). Trimming cost V 6 bases and J 4 bases, with 7 bases left between them. CDR3 length equals 12 residues. The same data also went into a second study, on yellow fever vaccine responses in identical twins.

The rearrangement uses TRBV20-1 and TRBJ2-6, with D tentatively TRBD1 (6 bases). The receptor comes from a woman between 18 and 29 years old in good health. Specimen: CD4+ T cells sorted from blood. The CDR3 sequence is CSAGQGANVLTF. The CDR3 nucleotides are TGCAGTGCCGGACAGGGGGCCAACGTCCTGACTTTC.